This T cell receptor (beta chain) was recorded in a study of blood T cell repertoires in COVID-19. This clone was recorded once. In the authors' methods: Amplification of reference gene primers provided the estimated nucleated cell counts. Measured with immunoSEQ multiplex PCR; TCRdb has only the in-frame clones, and not every one. V, J and clone size are taken as reported in that table, and D and trimming were inferred from the DNA itself. The sample has roughly 190,000 clones; approximately 87% are singletons. Sequenced material: peripheral blood. This receptor was obtained from a man aged 18 to 29 with active or convalescent COVID-19.

The CDR3 reads CASSIGLRGPLHF. In DNA, the CDR3 is TGTGCCAGTAGTATCGGGCTCCGGGGGCCCCTCCACTTT. The V call is TRBV19, the J call TRBJ1-6, with a tentative D call TRBD1 (5 bases). There are 13 residues in the CDR3. The V gene lost 3 bases and the J gene lost 13 bases, with 13 bases spanning the gap. The germline CDR1 and CDR2 sequences are LNHDA and SQIVND (reference sequence).